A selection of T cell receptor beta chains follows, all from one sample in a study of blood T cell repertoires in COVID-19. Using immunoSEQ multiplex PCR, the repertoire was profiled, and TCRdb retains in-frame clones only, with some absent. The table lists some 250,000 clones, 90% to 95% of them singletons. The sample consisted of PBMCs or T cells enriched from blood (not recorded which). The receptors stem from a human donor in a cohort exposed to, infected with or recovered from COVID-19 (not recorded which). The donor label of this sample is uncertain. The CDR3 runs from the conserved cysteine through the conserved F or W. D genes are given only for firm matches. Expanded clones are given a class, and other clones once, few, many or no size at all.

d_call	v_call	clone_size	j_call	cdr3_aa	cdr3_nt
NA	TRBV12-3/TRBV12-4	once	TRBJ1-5	CASSMDRAPPQHF	TGTGCCAGCAGTATGGACAGAGCGCCGCCCCAGCATTTT
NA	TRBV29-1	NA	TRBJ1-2	CSAGQNYGYTF	TGCAGCGCCGGACAGAATTATGGCTACACCTTC
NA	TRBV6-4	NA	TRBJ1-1	CASSDGIRHTEAFF	TGTGCCAGCAGTGACGGAATCAGGCACACTGAAGCTTTCTTT
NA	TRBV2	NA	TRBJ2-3	CASRIGEEGTDTQYF	TGTGCCAGCAGGATCGGAGAGGAGGGGACAGATACGCAGTATTTT
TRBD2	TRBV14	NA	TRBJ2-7	CASSHGLLAGGPREQYF	TGTGCCAGCAGCCATGGACTCCTAGCGGGGGGGCCGCGCGAGCAGTACTTC
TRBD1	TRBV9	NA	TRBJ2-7	CASSPSRQGKDEQYF	TGTGCCAGCAGCCCCTCCCGACAGGGGAAAGACGAGCAGTACTTC
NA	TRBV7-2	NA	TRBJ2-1	CASSSDTPVPNEQFF	TGTGCCAGCAGCTCAGACACACCGGTCCCTAATGAGCAGTTCTTC
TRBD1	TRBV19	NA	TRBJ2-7	CASSIDLEGGPYEQYF	TGTGCCAGTAGTATAGACCTTGAAGGGGGCCCCTACGAGCAGTACTTC
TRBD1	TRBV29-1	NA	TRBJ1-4	CSVEDRRLGEKLFF	TGCAGCGTTGAGGACAGGAGATTGGGGGAAAAACTGTTTTTT
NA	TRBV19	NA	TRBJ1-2	CASSIAGANYGYTF	TGTGCCAGTAGTATAGCAGGGGCTAACTATGGCTACACCTTC
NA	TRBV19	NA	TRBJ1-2	CASSIEEAYGYTF	TGTGCCAGTAGTATTGAGGAGGCCTATGGCTACACCTTC